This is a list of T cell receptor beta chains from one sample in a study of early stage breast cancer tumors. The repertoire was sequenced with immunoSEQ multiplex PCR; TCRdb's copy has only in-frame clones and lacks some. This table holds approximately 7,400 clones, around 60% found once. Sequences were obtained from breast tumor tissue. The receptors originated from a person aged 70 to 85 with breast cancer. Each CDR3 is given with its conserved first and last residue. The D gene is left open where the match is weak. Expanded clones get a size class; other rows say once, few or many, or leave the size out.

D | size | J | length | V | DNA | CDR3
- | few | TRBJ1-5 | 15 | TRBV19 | TGTGCCAGTAGTCTCTCAGGTTATAGCAATCAGCCCCAGCATTTT | CASSLSGYSNQPQHF
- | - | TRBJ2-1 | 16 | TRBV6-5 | TGTGCCAGCAGTTACCTCCTCAACGGAGTCAACAATGAGCAGTTCTTC | CASSYLLNGVNNEQFF
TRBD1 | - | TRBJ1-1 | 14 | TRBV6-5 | TGTGCCAGCAGTTACTCAGTTTGGGACAGGGAGGCTTTCTTT | CASSYSVWDREAFF
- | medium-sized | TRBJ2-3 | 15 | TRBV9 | TGTGCCAGCAGCCCCCGGATAGCTGGCACAGATACGCAGTATTTT | CASSPRIAGTDTQYF
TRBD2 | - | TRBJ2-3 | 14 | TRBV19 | TGTGCCAGTAGCCACCTCGGGGGGGAAGATACGCAGTATTTT | CASSHLGGEDTQYF
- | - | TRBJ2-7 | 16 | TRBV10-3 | TGTGCCATCAGTGAAGACCGGGACTCCTCCTACTACGAGCAGTACTTC | CAISEDRDSSYYEQYF
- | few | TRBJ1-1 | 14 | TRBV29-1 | TGCAGCGTACCCGGGCAGGGTTTGAACGCTGAAGCTTTCTTT | CSVPGQGLNAEAFF
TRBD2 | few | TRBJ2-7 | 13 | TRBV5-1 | TGCGCCAGCCGTACTAGCGGGGCCCACGAGCAGTACTTC | CASRTSGAHEQYF
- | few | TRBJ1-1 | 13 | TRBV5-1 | TGCGCCAGCAGCGGGCGGACAGACACTGAAGCTTTCTTT | CASSGRTDTEAFF
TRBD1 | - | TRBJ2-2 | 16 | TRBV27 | TGTGCCAGCAGTTCCACGACAGGGGTTCGTACCGGGGAGCTGTTTTTT | CASSSTTGVRTGELFF
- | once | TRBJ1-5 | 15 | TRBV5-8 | TGTGCCAGCAGCTTGGGCAGGGGTCTATATCAGCCCCAGCATTTT | CASSLGRGLYQPQHF
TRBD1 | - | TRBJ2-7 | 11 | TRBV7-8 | TGTGCCAGCAGCACGGGACAGACTAAGTACTTC | CASSTGQTKYF
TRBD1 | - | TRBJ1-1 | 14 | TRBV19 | TGTGCCAGTAGTCCGGGACAGGGATGGTTTGAAGCTTTCTTT | CASSPGQGWFEAFF
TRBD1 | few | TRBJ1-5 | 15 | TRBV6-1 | TGTGCCAGCAGTCCGGGACAGGTTAGCAATCAGCCCCAGCATTTT | CASSPGQVSNQPQHF
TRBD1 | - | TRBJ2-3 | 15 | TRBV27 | TGTGCCAGCAGTCCGCTTCAGGGGGGCACAGATACGCAGTATTTT | CASSPLQGGTDTQYF
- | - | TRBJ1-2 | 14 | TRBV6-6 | TGTGCCAGCAGCCCACAGGTAGCTAACTATGGCTACACCTTC | CASSPQVANYGYTF
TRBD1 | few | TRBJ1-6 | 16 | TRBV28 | TGTGCCAGCAGTACCCCAGGACAGGGCTATAATTCACCCCTCCACTTT | CASSTPGQGYNSPLHF
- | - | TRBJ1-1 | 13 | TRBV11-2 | TGTGCCAGCAGCTCCCGCGGGGACACTGAAGCTTTCTTT | CASSSRGDTEAFF
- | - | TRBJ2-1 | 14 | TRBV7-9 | TGTGCCTACCCAGGGGCCGGCTCCTACAATGAGCAGTTCTTC | CAYPGAGSYNEQFF
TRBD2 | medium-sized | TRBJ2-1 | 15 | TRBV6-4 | TGTGCCAGCAGTGACTCGAGCGGGGGGGCCAATGAGCAGTTCTTC | CASSDSSGGANEQFF
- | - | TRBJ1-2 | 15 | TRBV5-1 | TGCGCCAGCAGCCGGGGTGGGGAGGGGTCCTATGGCTACACCTTC | CASSRGGEGSYGYTF
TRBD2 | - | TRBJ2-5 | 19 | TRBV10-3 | TGTGCCATCAGTCCCGGGACTAGCGGGGGAATTCTTTTTGTAGAGACCCAGTACTTC | CAISPGTSGGILFVETQYF
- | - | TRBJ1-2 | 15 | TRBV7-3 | TGTGCCAGCAGTCCAGTACAGGACGAACAGTATGGCTACACCTTC | CASSPVQDEQYGYTF
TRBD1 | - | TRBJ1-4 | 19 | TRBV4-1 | TGCGCCAGCAGCCAAAACCTCCGGGACAGGGGGGCAACTAATGAAAAACTGTTTTTT | CASSQNLRDRGATNEKLFF